The present TCR beta chain was sequenced within a study of identifying expanded T cells in peripheral blood (dated by TCRdb to about 2019). For the wider study: Four technical replicates, made by sequencing separate aliquots from the same pool of genomic DNA, were compared pairwise.

The investigation overall reported the following: The beta-binomial model significantly reduced the number of clones called differentially abundant and the false-positive rate across all healthy-donor time intervals. Variance in clone template counts between approximately two-week samples significantly increased with total template count across all healthy donors. It was expected by the authors that biological variance in healthy repertoires might increase further over much longer intervals, such as months to years. Between technical replicates the binomial model flagged 0.9 to 1.5 differentially abundant clones, whereas over about two weeks the binomial model flagged about 15 and over four weeks 19 to 20.

TCRbeta CDR3 regions were profiled by bias-controlled multiplex PCR amplification of genomic DNA with the immunoSEQ Assay. From the authors' description of their analysis: To quantify the absolute abundance of each unique TCRbeta CDR3 region, the sequences were collapsed and filtered. Differential abundance was tested with a binomial (Fisher-equivalent) model and with a beta-binomial model adding time-dependent variance fitted from healthy donors. Clones with fewer than 5 combined templates were removed, and a clone was called differentially abundant if the clone's Benjamini-Hochberg FDR was below 0.01. The form v = (b*log(k)+a)^2 was used to model beta-binomial variance as a function of total template count across the two samples. TCRdb carries this immuneACCESS record with in-frame sequences only. Its versions omit some clonotypes, under half of them owing to an unresolved V gene in the studies checked, with the rest unexplained. That table is the source of V, J and clone size, and D and trimming were worked out from the DNA. The sample table records roughly 100,000 clones; approximately 88% of these occur just once. 13% to 15% of the sample lies in the top ten.

In regard to this clone: The antigen it binds to is not known. Base quality data are lacking; no much larger clone is found one base away.

During the collection period, no infections or other immune events were recorded for the healthy donors. To calibrate time-dependent variance in a beta-binomial model of T-cell clone differential abundance, blood repertoires from healthy donors were used as a training cohort. The training cohort was composed of some ten healthy donors, 3 female and 7 male. An age range of roughly 29 to 65 years, with an average of about 43 years, was recorded for the donors. Obtained from a commercial supplier, whole blood was collected from each healthy donor at three time points set two weeks apart. For immunosequencing, genomic DNA was extracted from unsorted whole blood. The CDR3 goes from the cysteine to the phenylalanine over 14 residues. Only CDR3 DNA remains: 42 bases, in frame from the first base. CDR1 and CDR2, looked up from the germline V gene, are KGHSH and LQKENI. Unmatched junction bases come to 3, with V trimmed by 4 bases and J by 4 bases.

This receptor was obtained from a person between 18 and 69 years old in good health. Recombination linked TRBV18 to TRBJ2-1, with TRBD2 matching 8 junction bases. The sequencing input was blood. Read as DNA, the sequence is TGTGCCAGCTCACTGGCGGGGGGATACAATGAGCAGTTCTTC. This gives the protein CASSLAGGYNEQFF.